These 32 T cell receptor beta chains originate from one sample sequenced in a study of naive and memory T cell subsets. Treatment defined: skin biopsy from PPD injection site in Mantoux-positive individual. Cells were not sorted; total RNA input targeted about 1 to 1000 ng. For blood and skin samples, reverse transcription used TCR alpha and beta constant primers. TCRdb reanalysed the UMI-ligation and nested PCR reads using MiXCR and keeps one entry per CDR3 protein. This table has fewer than 20,000 distinct CDR3 sequences, 8% to 10% appearing once. This specimen consisted of skin, obtained from a tuberculin skin test site. Receptors were obtained from an adult in good health.

V gene TRBV20-1 combines with J gene TRBJ2-2; 11 bases align to TRBD2. Germline values: CDR1 DFQATT, CDR2 SNEGSKA (reference sequence). The CDR3 is 16 amino acids. Unmatched junction bases numbered 3, after V lost 0 bases and J lost 3 bases. The CDR3 bases are TGCAGTGCTAGAGATCCACTAGCGGGAGACACCGGGGAGCTGTTTTTT. This sequence encodes CSARDPLAGDTGELFF.

This clonotype was counted ten times or more. The DNA of the CDR3 is TGCAGCGCCGGGACTAGATACACCGGGGAGCTGTTTTTT. Translation gives CSAGTRYTGELFF. The chain recombines TRBV29-1 with TRBJ2-2; 8 positions agree with TRBD2. The CDR3 length is 13 residues. Germline V gene data show CDR1 as SQVTM and CDR2 as ANQGSEA. V was clipped by 7 bases and J by 3 bases; unmatched bases: 4.

The chain has TRBV29-1 and TRBJ1-2, with 12 positions matching TRBD1. The CDR3 is 16 residues long. Germline lookup yields CDR1 SQVTM and CDR2 ANQGSEA. J lost 4 bases, V lost 4 bases, and 10 bases had no gene match. The chain's CDR3 is CSVVIRDRGQIYGYTF. In nucleotides, the CDR3 is TGCAGCGTTGTTATTCGGGACAGGGGGCAGATCTATGGCTACACCTTC.

The genes are TRBV6-1 and TRBJ2-1, with no clear D. CDR1 and CDR2 from the germline V gene are MNHNS and SASEGT. The CDR3 has 12 amino acids. Between the trimmed V and J ends, which lost 1 base and 12 bases, there was a span of 10 bases. CDR3 in amino acids: CASSEGWAAQFF. DNA of the CDR3: TGTGCCAGCAGTGAAGGGTGGGCCGCGCAGTTCTTC.

This clonotype was counted between two and nine times. J is TRBJ1-2 and V is TRBV20-1; TRBD1 might be the D (5 bases). The CDR3 sequence is 11 residues long. Deletions cut 6 bases from V and 6 bases from J, with 11 bases between. Germline lookup yields CDR1 DFQATT and CDR2 SNEGSKA (reference sequence). The CDR3 sequence is CSAGPGNGYTF. The CDR3 region has the DNA TGCAGTGCGGGGCCAGGAAATGGCTACACCTTC.

This clonotype was recorded many times. This may come from a read error, since a much larger clone is one base off. The V gene is TRBV6-6, the J gene TRBJ1-5, with a tentative D call TRBD1 (5 bases). The CDR3 has 13 amino acids. The ends were cut back, 0 bases at V and 8 bases at J, with 8 bases in the middle. Per the germline V gene, CDR1 is MNHNY and CDR2 is SVGAGI (reference sequence). The DNA for the CDR3 is TGTGCCAGCAGTTACTCGAGAGGGGAGCCCCAGCATTTT. This gives the protein CASSYSRGEPQHF.

This chain connects TRBV12-3 or TRBV12-4 to TRBJ2-3; no clear D gene. Trimming pared 0 bases from V and 6 bases from J, leaving 7 bases between. The CDR3 is 13 amino acids. This chain's CDR3 is CASSLAEFDTQYF. The CDR3 nucleotides read TGTGCCAGCAGTTTAGCGGAATTCGATACGCAGTATTTT.

This clonotype was observed many times. The V gene is TRBV7-2, the J gene TRBJ1-5; D is ambiguous. The CDR3 is 13 residues long. Trimming shortened V by 5 bases and J by 7 bases, and 12 bases separated the two germline ends. CDR1 and CDR2 from the germline V gene are SGHTA and FQGNSA. The CDR3 reads CASSPTSQQPQHF. In nucleotides, the CDR3 is TGTGCCAGCAGCCCAACATCACAGCAGCCCCAGCATTTT.

This chain links TRBV6-6 with TRBJ2-5; weak D call: TRBD1 (6 bases). Germline lookup yields CDR1 MNHNY and CDR2 SVGAGI (reference sequence). This CDR3 is 15 amino acids long. V gave up 8 bases and J gave up 2 bases, with 18 bases separating them. CDR3 region: CASGDPTGLQETQYF. CDR3 coding DNA: TGTGCCAGCGGTGACCCGACAGGCCTGCAAGAGACCCAGTACTTC.

At least ten counts were recorded for this clonotype. The chain combines TRBV27 with TRBJ2-7; 11 bases fit TRBD2. Per germline, CDR1 MNHEY and CDR2 SMNVEV (reference sequence). V lost 5 bases and J lost 3; bases outside the gene matches: 3. The CDR3 is made up of 14 amino acids. CDR3 in amino acids: CASSPGTSGYEQYF. The DNA of the CDR3 is TGTGCCAGCAGTCCGGGGACTAGCGGCTACGAGCAGTACTTC.

This chain joins TRBV4-2 and TRBJ2-3; a weak D match, TRBD1 (7 bases). This CDR3 is built from 16 residues. Germline V gene data show CDR1 as LGHNA and CDR2 as YNFKEQ. Between the trimmed V and J ends, which lost 4 bases and 4 bases, there was a span of 18 bases. CDR3 DNA sequence: TGTGCCAGCAGCCCCAGGGGGGCCTGGGGGTCAGATACGCAGTATTTT. This sequence encodes CASSPRGAWGSDTQYF.

This clonotype was counted ten times or more. The V call is TRBV5-1, the J call TRBJ1-1; 8 bases match TRBD1. The ends lost 0 bases at V and 2 bases at J; junction bases unmatched: 9. This CDR3 comprises 17 residues. Germline V lookup: CDR1 SGHRS, CDR2 YFSETQ. The chain's CDR3 is CASSLEQGVSLNTEAFF. The CDR3 coding sequence is TGCGCCAGCAGCTTGGAACAGGGGGTGTCCCTAAACACTGAAGCTTTCTTT.

This clonotype was counted at least ten times. V and J are TRBV21-1 and TRBJ2-7; the DNA was not used to check the table's D call, TRBD2. TRBV21-1 is a pseudogene. This CDR3 comprises 20 residues. CDR3 loop: CASSIFPGLAESTTWGEQYF. CDR3 nucleotide sequence: TGTGCCAGCAGTATATTTCCGGGACTAGCGGAGTCTACCACCTGGGGGGAGCAGTACTTC.

The gene calls are TRBV6-6 and TRBJ2-7; weak D call: TRBD2 (6 bases). Germline V lookup: CDR1 MNHNY, CDR2 SVGAGI (reference sequence). Trimming pared 6 bases from V and 2 bases from J, leaving 17 bases between. The CDR3 is 15 residues long. CDR3 protein: CASRPEAGLAYEQYF. Written as DNA, the CDR3 is TGTGCCAGCAGACCAGAGGCGGGATTAGCCTACGAGCAGTACTTC.

This clonotype was seen a handful of times. The genes are TRBV20-1 and TRBJ2-5; TRBD2 agrees at 11 bases. CDR1 is DFQATT, CDR2 SNEGSKA, per germline (reference sequence). The CDR3 is made up of 14 amino acids. V shed 4 bases, J shed 4 bases, and the junction held 5 bases outside the gene matches. The CDR3 DNA follows: TGCAGTGCTAAACATCTAGCGGGAGGAGAGACCCAGTACTTC. Its protein is CSAKHLAGGETQYF.

This clonotype was picked up a small number of times. At one end, the junction sequence differs from germline, possibly due to a read error. The chain couples TRBV29-1 to TRBJ1-2, with no clear D. Germline assignment: CDR1 SQVTM and CDR2 ANQGSEA. This CDR3 comprises 12 residues. In DNA form, the CDR3 reads TGCAGCGTTCTAGGCTTAGGGAGTGGCGACACCTTC. This codes for CSVLGLGSGDTF.

This clonotype has a count of ten or more. The chain recombines TRBV5-1 with TRBJ1-1; 11 nucleotides align to TRBD1. V was pared by 4 bases and J by 10 bases, with 15 bases of the junction left unmatched. This CDR3 is 16 amino acids long. In germline, CDR1 is SGHRS, CDR2 YFSETQ. The CDR3 region is CASSGGTGGQGVGAFF. The CDR3 DNA is TGCGCCAGCAGCGGCGGGACAGGGGGACAGGGAGTTGGAGCTTTCTTT.

This clonotype was detected a few times. This chain uses TRBV19 with TRBJ2-1; the D call may be TRBD1 or TRBD2 (5 bases each). Per germline, CDR1 LNHDA and CDR2 SQIVND (reference sequence). V lost 7 bases to trimming and J lost 7 bases, with 17 bases between them. CDR3 length equals 14 residues. CDR3 in amino acids: CASKSGAGGNEQFF. The CDR3 region has the DNA TGTGCCAGTAAGTCCGGGGCCGGTGGGAATGAGCAGTTCTTC.

Sample share makes this clonotype medium-sized. The J gene is TRBJ2-6, the V gene TRBV28, with D hard to call. Germline V gives CDR1 MDHEN, CDR2 SYDVKM. The CDR3 runs 18 residues. The V end lost 5 bases, the J end lost 0 bases, and 17 bases lay between the germline ends. The CDR3 DNA is TGTGCCAGCAGTGGGTTGGCCACCCACCCCTCTGGGGCCAACGTCCTGACTTTC. This sequence encodes CASSGLATHPSGANVLTF.

In its sample, this clonotype was seen many times. The chain links TRBV18 to TRBJ1-1, with a possible D match to TRBD1 (6 bases). The V end was cut by 3 bases, the J end by 4 bases, with 21 bases between. Germline assignment: CDR1 KGHSH and CDR2 LQKENI. The length of the CDR3 is 17 residues. The CDR3 loop is CASSPKAGDYGGTEAFF. CDR3 coding DNA: TGTGCCAGCTCACCTAAGGCAGGGGATTATGGAGGCACTGAAGCTTTCTTT.

The V call is TRBV19, the J call TRBJ2-2; weak D call: TRBD1 (5 bases). The CDR3 has 16 amino acids. CDR1 and CDR2 (germline): LNHDA, SQIVND (reference sequence). Trimming stripped 1 base from V and 0 bases from J, with 9 bases between. The CDR3: CASSIGTTANTGELFF. The DNA of the CDR3 is TGTGCCAGTAGTATAGGGACAACCGCGAACACCGGGGAGCTGTTTTTT.

The rearrangement joins TRBV4-2 to TRBJ2-3, with D perhaps being TRBD1 or TRBD2 (5 bases each). The V end lost 3 bases, the J end lost 0 bases, and 7 bases lay between the germline ends. CDR3 length: 14 amino acids. Germline CDR1 LGHNA, CDR2 YNFKEQ. The CDR3 loop is CASSQGESTDTQYF. CDR3 nucleotides: TGTGCCAGCAGCCAGGGGGAGAGCACAGATACGCAGTATTTT.

By proportion, this clonotype is medium-sized. The CDR3 region is CASSLVSTYEQYF. The CDR3 nucleotides read TGTGCCAGCAGCTTAGTGTCGACCTACGAGCAGTACTTC. The V and J genes are TRBV7-2 and TRBJ2-7; D uncertain. Germline CDR1 and CDR2: SGHTA and FQGNSA. This CDR3 contains 13 residues. The V end lost 1 base, the J end lost 2 bases, and 6 bases lay between the germline ends. Complete variable domain (other parts from reference TRBV7-2 and TRBJ2-7): GAGVSQSPSNKVTEKGKDVELRCDPISGHTALYWYRQSLGQGLEFLIYFQGNSAPDKSGLPSDRFSAERTGGSVSTLTIQRTQQEDSAVYLCASSLVSTYEQYFGPGTRLTVT.

This clonotype is classed as medium-sized (0.01 to 0.1%). V and J are TRBV29-1 and TRBJ2-3, with 8 nucleotides matching TRBD2. The CDR3 runs 15 residues. CDR1 is SQVTM, CDR2 ANQGSEA, per germline. J gave up 2 bases and V 3 bases, and 7 bases lay outside the gene matches. This chain's CDR3 is CSVEALAVATDTQYF. The DNA for the CDR3 is TGCAGCGTTGAGGCACTAGCGGTTGCCACAGATACGCAGTATTTT.

Ten or more counts support this clonotype. The chain joins TRBV2 to TRBJ2-2; possibly TRBD1 or TRBD2 for D (5 bases each). The CDR3 runs 13 residues. Germline assignment: CDR1 SNHLY and CDR2 FYNNEI. With 4 bases removed from V and 6 bases from J, the gap between germline ends came to 9 bases. CDR3 residues: CASSAGTAGELFF. DNA for the CDR3: TGTGCCAGCAGTGCCGGGACCGCCGGGGAGCTGTTTTTT.

This clonotype has only a few counts. The rearrangement links TRBV28 to TRBJ2-2, with D perhaps TRBD1 (6 bases). The germline V and J ends were trimmed by 0 bases and 1 base, with 9 bases remaining between them. The CDR3 is 16 residues long. Germline V gene sequence: CDR1 MDHEN, CDR2 SYDVKM. The CDR3 nucleotides are TGTGCCAGCAGTTTATGGACAGGAGAGAACACCGGGGAGCTGTTTTTT. This codes for CASSLWTGENTGELFF.

This clonotype came up many times. The chain carries TRBV4-2 and TRBJ2-4; perhaps TRBD1 as D (7 bases). This CDR3 comprises 16 residues. V was trimmed by 0 bases and J by 6 bases, leaving 15 bases between them. Germline V gives CDR1 LGHNA, CDR2 YNFKEQ. CDR3 residues: CASSQDRHRGGNIQYF. The CDR3 bases are TGTGCCAGCAGCCAAGATCGTCACAGGGGAGGAAACATTCAGTACTTC.

There are many counts of this clonotype. V and J are TRBV7-2 and TRBJ2-3, with 8 bases matching TRBD2. The CDR3 has 16 amino acids. V lost 0 bases to trimming and J lost 8 bases; unmatched junction nucleotides: 10. Germline V gene data show CDR1 as SGHTA and CDR2 as FQGNSA. The CDR3 coding sequence is TGTGCCAGCAGCTTAGCAGCGGGGGCCAAGAAGGGTACGCAGTATTTT. Amino acid sequence: CASSLAAGAKKGTQYF.

This clonotype was seen repeatedly, ten times or more. The genes are TRBV27 and TRBJ2-1, with TRBD1 as a possible D gene (6 bases). V lost 2 bases and J 11 bases, leaving 16 bases between the germline ends. The CDR3 is 14 residues long. Looked up from germline, CDR1 is MNHEY and CDR2 is SMNVEV (reference sequence). This CDR3 is CASSLMGLGQKQFF. The CDR3 nucleotides are TGTGCCAGCAGTTTAATGGGTCTAGGACAGAAGCAGTTCTTC.

The table lists this clonotype with many counts. This rearrangement joins TRBV14 to TRBJ2-2; 8 nucleotides match TRBD2. The CDR3 has 17 residues. Trimming at V came to 0 bases and at J to 6 bases, leaving 9 bases not matched to a gene. In germline, CDR1 is SGHDN, CDR2 FVKESK. In DNA, the CDR3 is TGTGCCAGCAGCCAAGATCCCCAGCGGGAGTACGCCGGGGAGCTGTTTTTT. This translates into CASSQDPQREYAGELFF.

By share, this clonotype counts as medium-sized. The chain recombines TRBV28 with TRBJ2-3; the D is unclear. CDR1 MDHEN and CDR2 SYDVKM come from the germline V gene. Trimming stripped 3 bases from V and 8 bases from J, with 12 bases between. This CDR3 has 13 amino acids. In nucleotides, the CDR3 is TGTGCCAGCAGTTTTAACCCCACCCCTACGCAGTATTTT. Residues: CASSFNPTPTQYF. The entire variable domain, with the rest obtained from reference TRBV28 and TRBJ2-3, is as follows: DVKVTQSSRYLVKRTGEKVFLECVQDMDHENMFWYRQDPGLGLRLIYFSYDVKMKEKGDIPEGYSVSREKKERFSLILESASTNQTSMYLCASSFNPTPTQYFGPGTRLTVL.

This chain links TRBV27 with TRBJ1-2; a weak D match, TRBD1 (6 bases). Deletions cut 0 bases from V and 8 bases from J, with 22 bases between. From germline, CDR1 is MNHEY and CDR2 SMNVEV (reference sequence). The CDR3 is 17 amino acids. Here the CDR3 DNA reads TGTGCCAGCAGTTTATCGCCTATGGGCAGGGGAGAGTGGGGCTACACCTTC. Translating gives CASSLSPMGRGEWGYTF.